One sample yielded the 20 T cell receptor beta chains listed below, sequenced in a study of vaccination and CD4 T cells after COVID-19. Cultured CD4+ T-cell DNA underwent Oncomine TCR Beta short-read sequencing. Each CDR3 protein is one row after TCRdb ran MiXCR on the PCR reads. The table lists around 9,300 distinct CDR3 sequences, about a fifth of them singletons, with 21% in the top ten. Treatment defined: approximately 9-day PBMC culture with coronavirus spike peptide pools or control peptides (ViraFEST assay). Their recognized antigens are unknown. Sequenced material: CD4+ T cells from blood, cultured in vitro, taken after SARS-CoV-2 vaccination. The receptors originated from a human donor who had recovered from COVID-19.

V usage is TRBV4-1 and J usage is TRBJ1-1, with D uncertain. V lost 0 bases and J lost 3, with 8 bases in between. CDR1 and CDR2 from the germline V gene are MGHRA and YSYEKL. The CDR3 runs to 14 residues. The DNA for the CDR3 is TGCGCCAGCAGCCAAGATGTACGAGACACTGAAGCTTTCTTT. It encodes CASSQDVRDTEAFF.

This clonotype has only a few counts. This rearrangement joins TRBV2 to TRBJ2-1; D not resolved. Germline V lookup: CDR1 SNHLY, CDR2 FYNNEI. Trimming removed 8 bases from V and 7 bases from J, with 6 bases in between. The CDR3 consists of 10 residues. The CDR3 loop is CASGGNEQFF. CDR3 sequence (DNA): TGTGCCAGCGGTGGGAATGAGCAGTTCTTC.

CDR3 loop: CSARQGSSGANVLTF. Written as DNA, the CDR3 is TGCAGCGCTCGACAGGGAAGCTCTGGGGCCAACGTCCTGACTTTC. The J gene is TRBJ2-6, the V gene TRBV29-1; 7 bases map to TRBD1. The germline CDR1 and CDR2 sequences are SQVTM and ANQGSEA. J was trimmed by 0 bases and V by 7 bases; bases with no gene match: 6. The CDR3 sequence is 15 residues long.

Sample share makes this clonotype medium-sized (0.01 to 0.1%). The chain is built from TRBV27 and TRBJ2-3; D is unclear. Per the germline V gene, CDR1 is MNHEY and CDR2 is SMNVEV (reference sequence). The ends were cut back, 7 bases at V and 1 base at J, with 9 bases in the middle. This CDR3 comprises 13 residues. In DNA, the CDR3 is TGTGCCAGCAAGGTGATTGGCACAGATACGCAGTATTTT. Protein: CASKVIGTDTQYF.

The rearrangement uses TRBV2 and TRBJ1-5; D is uncertain. V lost 4 bases and J lost 1, with 11 bases in between. The CDR3 has 15 residues. Per the germline V gene, CDR1 is SNHLY and CDR2 is FYNNEI. Written as DNA, the CDR3 is TGTGCCAGCAGTGCCCGGTTCGGAAGCAATCAGCCCCAGCATTTT. Translation gives CASSARFGSNQPQHF.

V is TRBV6-4 and J is TRBJ2-7, with 9 bases lining up with TRBD1. From germline, CDR1 is MRHNA and CDR2 SNTAGT. The CDR3 covers 15 residues. Trimming cost V 11 bases and J 9 bases; bases outside gene matches: 20. The CDR3 region is CAVGTGRVFGILQYF. CDR3 DNA: TGTGCCGTAGGGACAGGGAGGGTTTTTGGGATCTTGCAGTACTTC.

The V and J genes are TRBV19 and TRBJ2-1; D perhaps matches TRBD2 (6 bases). Trimming removed 9 bases at V and 0 bases at J, with 12 bases between. The CDR3 totals 14 residues. Germline CDR1 is LNHDA and CDR2 is SQIVND (reference sequence). CDR3 in amino acids: CASRDSISYNEQFF. CDR3 nucleotides: TGTGCCAGCCGGGACTCCATCTCCTACAATGAGCAGTTCTTC.

This clonotype appeared a few times. V and J are TRBV28 and TRBJ1-1; D gene uncertain. V lost 5 bases, J lost 1 base, and 14 bases lay in between. The germline CDR1 and CDR2 sequences are MDHEN and SYDVKM. There are 15 residues in the CDR3. CDR3 DNA: TGTGCCAGCAGTCTCCCCCAGACCCCGAACACTGAAGCTTTCTTT. Protein sequence: CASSLPQTPNTEAFF.

Ten or more counts support this clonotype. The CDR3 nucleotides read TGTGCCAGCAGCTTAGTGCAGGGAACGGGAACCTCTAAGCAGTACTTC. Residues: CASSLVQGTGTSKQYF. V gene TRBV7-8 combines with J gene TRBJ2-7; D assignment may be TRBD1 or TRBD2 (5 bases each). The CDR3 loop spans 16 amino acids. Germline V lookup: CDR1 SGHVS, CDR2 FQNEAQ. Trimming shortened V by 1 base and J by 8 bases, and 21 bases separated the two germline ends.

This clonotype was detected only a few times. V is TRBV28 and J is TRBJ2-7; a possible D gene is TRBD1 (5 bases). Per germline, CDR1 MDHEN and CDR2 SYDVKM. The CDR3 is 14 amino acids. Trimming cost V 8 bases and J 2 bases, with 16 bases left between them. The CDR3 region has the DNA TGTGCCAGCGGACGACAGAAAATTACCTACGAGCAGTACTTC. Translation: CASGRQKITYEQYF. The whole variable domain, filled in from reference TRBV28 and TRBJ2-7, reads DVKVTQSSRYLVKRTGEKVFLECVQDMDHENMFWYRQDPGLGLRLIYFSYDVKMKEKGDIPEGYSVSREKKERFSLILESASTNQTSMYLCASGRQKITYEQYFGPGTRLTVT.

V gene TRBV6-5 combines with J gene TRBJ2-3; no definite D call. Germline V gene sequence: CDR1 MNHEY, CDR2 SVGAGI. The V end lost 2 bases, the J end lost 7 bases, and 4 bases lay between the germline ends. The CDR3 sequence is 11 residues long. CDR3 coding DNA: TGTGCCAGCAGTTACGAGCATACGCAGTATTTT. Translation gives CASSYEHTQYF.

Here the CDR3 DNA reads TGTGCCACGCAGGGGCAGGTCTATGGCTACACCTTC. This encodes CATQGQVYGYTF. The V and J genes are TRBV28 and TRBJ1-2, with D possibly TRBD1 on 6 matching bases. CDR1 MDHEN and CDR2 SYDVKM come from the germline V gene. The CDR3 spans 12 residues. The V end lost 10 bases, the J end lost 4 bases, and 13 bases lay between the germline ends.

This clonotype has only a few counts. V and J are TRBV28 and TRBJ1-2; D not resolved. The CDR3 spans 12 residues. Germline V CDR1 and CDR2: MDHEN, SYDVKM. V dropped 2 bases and J dropped 5 bases, with 6 bases sitting between them. The CDR3 sequence: CASSLVGYGYTF. CDR3 nucleotides: TGTGCCAGCAGTTTAGTAGGGTATGGCTACACCTTC.

V usage is TRBV11-2 and J usage is TRBJ2-7, with D possibly being TRBD1 (5 bases). CDR1 and CDR2 from the germline V gene are SGHAT and FQNNGV. With 4 bases removed from V and 3 bases from J, the gap between germline ends came to 10 bases. The CDR3 is 13 residues long. The CDR3 DNA is TGTGCCAGCAGCTCGGACATATTCTACGAGCAGTACTTC. It yields the protein CASSSDIFYEQYF.

In this sample, this clonotype turned up a few times. The chain has TRBV29-1 and TRBJ2-5, with D possibly TRBD2 on 6 matching bases. Germline V lookup: CDR1 SQVTM, CDR2 ANQGSEA. This CDR3 has 12 residues. V was pared by 4 bases and J by 5 bases, with 11 bases between. The CDR3 DNA sequence: TGCAGCGTTGTGGGAGGAGGGGAGACCCAGTACTTC. Translation gives CSVVGGGETQYF.

This clonotype was seen many times. The CDR3 DNA follows: TGTGCCAGCAGCTTAGGGGAGAACACTGAAGCTTTCTTT. This codes for CASSLGENTEAFF. This chain connects TRBV7-6 to TRBJ1-1; D remains unclear. The CDR3 is 13 amino acids. V lost 1 base and J lost 1, with 4 bases in between. CDR1 SGHVS and CDR2 FNYEAQ come from the germline V gene.

The rearrangement links TRBV20-1 to TRBJ2-7; a weak D match, TRBD2 (5 bases). This CDR3 region has 16 residues. V was trimmed by 5 bases and J by 6 bases, leaving 26 bases between them. The germline CDR1 and CDR2 sequences are DFQATT and SNEGSKA (reference sequence). The DNA of the CDR3 is TGCAGTGCTCAAATCCAATCAAGAATCCTCGGAGGCGAGCAGTACTTC. Amino acid sequence: CSAQIQSRILGGEQYF.

This chain joins TRBV10-3 and TRBJ1-3; D perhaps matches TRBD1 (5 bases). V lost 3 bases to trimming and J lost 3 bases, with 9 bases between them. The CDR3 loop spans 14 amino acids. The germline gives CDR1 ENHRY, CDR2 SYGVKD. The CDR3 sequence: CAISEAGYGNTIYF. The CDR3 DNA reads as TGTGCCATCAGTGAAGCAGGGTATGGAAACACCATATATTTT.

The chain employs TRBV4-2 and TRBJ1-5; D gene ambiguous. The length of the CDR3 is 13 residues. The V end lost 0 bases, the J end lost 6 bases, and 6 bases lay between the germline ends. Germline V gene sequence: CDR1 LGHNA, CDR2 YNFKEQ. The CDR3 coding sequence is TGTGCCAGCAGCCAAGACGTAAGTCAGCCCCAGCATTTT. This translates into CASSQDVSQPQHF.

This sequence joins TRBV6-2 or TRBV6-3 and TRBJ2-3; D is undetermined. Trimming took off 2 bases at V and 6 bases at J, with 9 bases between the two ends. Per the germline V gene, CDR1 is MNHEY and CDR2 is SVGEGT. The CDR3 totals 13 residues. CDR3 sequence: CASSYDFEDTQYF. Here the CDR3 DNA reads TGTGCCAGCAGTTACGACTTCGAGGATACGCAGTATTTT.